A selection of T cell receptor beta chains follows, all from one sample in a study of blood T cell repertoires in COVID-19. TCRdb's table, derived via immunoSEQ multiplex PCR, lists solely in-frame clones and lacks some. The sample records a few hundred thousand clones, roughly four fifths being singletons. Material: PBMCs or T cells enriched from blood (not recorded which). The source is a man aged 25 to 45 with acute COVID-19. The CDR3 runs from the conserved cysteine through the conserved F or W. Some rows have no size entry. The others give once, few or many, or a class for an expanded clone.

cdr3_aa: CASSRGGGATGELFF
v_call: TRBV6-4
j_call: TRBJ2-2
clone_size: .

cdr3_aa: CASSLVGSANTGELFF
v_call: TRBV11-3
j_call: TRBJ2-2
clone_size: .

cdr3_aa: CASSFAGTQYF
v_call: TRBV27
j_call: TRBJ2-5
clone_size: .

cdr3_aa: CASSPSFSGNTIYF
v_call: TRBV18
j_call: TRBJ1-3
clone_size: once

cdr3_aa: CASSQDLVSGPGGYTF
v_call: TRBV4-1
j_call: TRBJ1-2
clone_size: once

cdr3_aa: CASSQGRYNEQFF
v_call: TRBV16
j_call: TRBJ2-1
clone_size: .

cdr3_aa: CASSLRQTGSYFGYTF
v_call: TRBV27
j_call: TRBJ1-2
clone_size: few

cdr3_aa: CAWSPISYGYTF
v_call: TRBV30
j_call: TRBJ1-2
clone_size: .

cdr3_aa: CASSSGQGLPNQPQHF
v_call: TRBV7-2
j_call: TRBJ1-5
clone_size: few

cdr3_aa: CASSIVADQPQHF
v_call: TRBV19
j_call: TRBJ1-5
clone_size: .

cdr3_aa: CASSLRQAVGPDTQYF
v_call: TRBV5-1
j_call: TRBJ2-3
clone_size: .

cdr3_aa: CASSWAGDEKLFF
v_call: TRBV5-1
j_call: TRBJ1-4
clone_size: few

cdr3_aa: CASTPIGEHEQFF
v_call: TRBV19
j_call: TRBJ2-1
clone_size: once

cdr3_aa: CASSQDRSGRGPREQFF
v_call: TRBV14
j_call: TRBJ2-1
clone_size: .

cdr3_aa: CASYQGVNTEAFF
v_call: TRBV7-9
j_call: TRBJ1-1
clone_size: .

cdr3_aa: CASSLYQGRGLDQPQHF
v_call: TRBV3-1/TRBV3-2
j_call: TRBJ1-5
clone_size: .

cdr3_aa: CATSDPGQDINSGANVLTF
v_call: TRBV24-1
j_call: TRBJ2-6
clone_size: .

cdr3_aa: CASSLGSSGSTDTQYF
v_call: TRBV5-4
j_call: TRBJ2-3
clone_size: .

cdr3_aa: CASSLELVRGNTEAFF
v_call: TRBV7-2
j_call: TRBJ1-1
clone_size: few

cdr3_aa: CASSSAGVSYTDTQYF
v_call: TRBV5-4
j_call: TRBJ2-3
clone_size: .

cdr3_aa: CASRRRQGMNTEAFF
v_call: TRBV28
j_call: TRBJ1-1
clone_size: .

cdr3_aa: CASSPTQDSTGELFF
v_call: TRBV18
j_call: TRBJ2-2
clone_size: many

cdr3_aa: CASRKTVSGELFF
v_call: TRBV7-9
j_call: TRBJ2-2
clone_size: .

cdr3_aa: CASSPERGFNQPQHF
v_call: TRBV18
j_call: TRBJ1-5
clone_size: .

cdr3_aa: CASSLVFVRTEAFF
v_call: TRBV11-3
j_call: TRBJ1-1
clone_size: .

cdr3_aa: CASSLLQGQYGYTF
v_call: TRBV3-1/TRBV3-2
j_call: TRBJ1-2
clone_size: .

cdr3_aa: CASSRTVPTTDTQYF
v_call: TRBV28
j_call: TRBJ2-3
clone_size: few

cdr3_aa: CATSETGRDTEAFF
v_call: TRBV24-1
j_call: TRBJ1-1
clone_size: .

cdr3_aa: CASSRTGTLNEQFF
v_call: TRBV7-8
j_call: TRBJ2-1
clone_size: .

cdr3_aa: CASTPPSGYGYTF
v_call: TRBV19
j_call: TRBJ1-2
clone_size: .

cdr3_aa: CASSPRAGMNYGYTF
v_call: TRBV5-6
j_call: TRBJ1-2
clone_size: .

cdr3_aa: CATSDLGAGAGTGELFF
v_call: TRBV24-1
j_call: TRBJ2-2
clone_size: .